This passage covers 17 T cell receptor beta chains from one sample sequenced in a study of shared clonotypes between healthy human individuals (dated by TCRdb to 2018 to 2020). The library was obtained by the immunoSEQ multiplex PCR assay. The table comes from immuneACCESS by way of TCRdb, which keeps in-frame sequences with V and J called. Part of the clones is missing from these tables; in studies checked, under half for an unresolved V gene and the rest for unknown reasons. For this sample the table gives about 600,000 clones, of which about 80% were detected only once. 12% of the sample is in the top ten clones. Sequencing was performed on PBMCs. The receptors were gathered from a woman in her 40s in good health. Some clones in this sample may be carry-over from other donors' samples.

This chain links TRBV28 with TRBJ2-5; TRBD2 matches at 11 bases. J lost 3 bases, V lost 7 bases, and 16 bases had no gene match. Per the germline V gene, CDR1 is MDHEN and CDR2 is SYDVKM. The CDR3 contains 18 residues. CDR3 amino acids: CASTSKDGTSGYKETQYF. CDR3 bases: TGTGCCAGCACCTCCAAAGATGGGACTAGCGGTTATAAAGAGACCCAGTACTTC.

The J gene is TRBJ2-1, the V gene TRBV5-1; 9 nucleotides align to TRBD2. In germline, CDR1 is SGHRS, CDR2 YFSETQ. The ends lost 0 bases at V and 2 bases at J; junction bases unmatched: 3. The CDR3 contains 16 residues. The CDR3 coding sequence is TGCGCCAGCAGCTTGGTGGCTAGCGGGACCTACAATGAGCAGTTCTTC. This codes for CASSLVASGTYNEQFF.

The chain combines TRBV19 with TRBJ2-1; tentatively, D is TRBD2 (6 bases). The CDR3 spans 13 residues. V was clipped by 5 bases and J by 9 bases, with 14 bases between them. Germline-derived CDR1 and CDR2 are LNHDA and SQIVND (reference sequence). The chain's CDR3 is CASSFQGTFEQFF. The CDR3 nucleotides are TGTGCCAGTAGTTTCCAAGGGACTTTTGAGCAGTTCTTC.

The chain couples TRBV27 to TRBJ2-3; 7 bases align to TRBD2. The germline gives CDR1 MNHEY, CDR2 SMNVEV (reference sequence). The CDR3 has 20 residues. The V gene end was trimmed by 3 bases and the J gene end by 0 bases; junction bases not matched to a gene: 18. The CDR3 protein is CASSLTVREIGTPSTDTQYF. In DNA, the CDR3 is TGTGCCAGCAGTTTGACTGTGCGGGAGATAGGGACTCCTAGCACAGATACGCAGTATTTT.

J is TRBJ2-2 and V is TRBV2, with TRBD2 matching over 8 bases. CDR3 length: 15 residues. V dropped 5 bases and J dropped 4; count of bases not matched to a gene: 6. Germline V gives CDR1 SNHLY, CDR2 FYNNEI. The CDR3 sequence is CASSRTSPPTGELFF. In DNA form, the CDR3 reads TGTGCCAGCAGTAGGACTAGCCCGCCCACCGGGGAGCTGTTTTTT.

The genes are TRBV2 and TRBJ2-5, with 7 bases lining up with TRBD2. Germline CDR1 and CDR2: SNHLY and FYNNEI. CDR3 length: 13 residues. V lost 7 bases, J lost 4 bases, and 6 bases stayed unmatched. The CDR3 nucleotides are TGTGCCAGCATCCGGGGGAGGGGAGAGACCCAGTACTTC. It encodes CASIRGRGETQYF. Variable domain in full (rest from reference TRBV2 and TRBJ2-5): EPEVTQTPSHQVTQMGQEVILRCVPISNHLYFYWYRQILGQKVEFLVSFYNNEISEKSEIFDDQFSVERPDGSNFTLKIRSTKLEDSAMYFCASIRGRGETQYFGPGTRLLVL.

Concerning this clone itself: A much larger clone differs by one base, so this may be a read error. The chain combines TRBV4-2 with TRBJ2-2; D not certain. V was clipped by 2 bases and J by 4 bases, with 2 bases between them. The germline CDR1 and CDR2 sequences are LGHNA and YNFKEQ. This CDR3 region has 12 residues. CDR3 DNA sequence: TGTGCCAGCAGCCAAATCACCGGGGAGCTGTTTTTT. This codes for CASSQITGELFF.

The rearrangement links TRBV5-5 to TRBJ2-7; D may be TRBD2 (6 bases). CDR1 is SGHKS, CDR2 YYEKEE, per germline (reference sequence). V was shortened by 1 base and J by 0 bases, with 11 bases between the two germline ends. The CDR3 sequence is 15 residues long. This CDR3 reads CASSLISGASYEQYF. The DNA of the CDR3 is TGTGCCAGCAGCTTGATTAGCGGAGCCTCCTACGAGCAGTACTTC.

This clone has just one count. V is TRBV5-4 and J is TRBJ2-2; perhaps TRBD2 as D (6 bases). The CDR3 covers 17 residues. Trimming left V 2 bases short and J 0 bases short, with 14 bases between. The germline V gene has CDR1 SGHNT and CDR2 YYREEE (reference sequence). DNA for the CDR3: TGTGCCAGCAGCTTAAATCTAGCGTCCCCGAACACCGGGGAGCTGTTTTTT. Residues: CASSLNLASPNTGELFF.

There are a few counts of this clone. V gene TRBV28 combines with J gene TRBJ2-5; TRBD1 or TRBD2 may be the D gene (5 bases each). CDR1 is MDHEN, CDR2 SYDVKM, per germline. Trimming removed 2 bases at V and 3 bases at J, with 10 bases between. CDR3 length: 14 amino acids. CDR3 sequence reads: CASSLRGGKETQYF. The CDR3 nucleotides read TGTGCCAGCAGTTTACGGGGCGGAAAAGAGACCCAGTACTTC.

The CDR3 here is CASSSWTPETDTQYF. As DNA, the CDR3 is TGCGCCAGCAGCAGCTGGACACCTGAGACAGATACGCAGTATTTT. The chain links TRBV5-1 to TRBJ2-3; maybe TRBD1 (5 bases). Germline values: CDR1 SGHRS, CDR2 YFSETQ. The ends were cut back, 4 bases at V and 3 bases at J, with 15 bases in the middle. The CDR3 has 15 amino acids.

The rearrangement joins TRBV27 to TRBJ2-2; 7 bases fit TRBD1. Germline assignment: CDR1 MNHEY and CDR2 SMNVEV (reference sequence). CDR3 length equals 17 residues. V lost 10 bases to trimming and J lost 5 bases; unmatched junction nucleotides: 19. CDR3 nucleotides: TGTGCCAACATTCATTGGATCGGGACAGACTTTACCGGGGAGCTGTTTTTT. Translating it yields CANIHWIGTDFTGELFF.

The chain has TRBV9 and TRBJ2-6; a possible D gene is TRBD1 (7 bases). CDR1 and CDR2 from the germline V gene are SGDLS and YYNGEE. The CDR3 has 17 residues. Trimming removed 4 bases from V and 2 bases from J, with 16 bases in between. The chain's CDR3 is CASSPEGARAGANVLTF. The CDR3 DNA reads as TGTGCCAGCAGCCCGGAGGGGGCTCGGGCTGGGGCCAACGTCCTGACTTTC.

The CDR3 spells CASSRTSGSYEQYF. The DNA of the CDR3 is TGTGCCAGTAGCCGGACTAGCGGGAGCTACGAGCAGTACTTC. The chain employs TRBV19 and TRBJ2-7, with 13 positions matching TRBD2. CDR1 and CDR2 from the germline V gene are LNHDA and SQIVND (reference sequence). The CDR3 runs 14 residues. Trimming at V came to 6 bases and at J to 3 bases, leaving 2 bases not matched to a gene.

J is TRBJ1-2 and V is TRBV28; D may be TRBD1 (6 bases). V was cut by 5 bases and J by 1 base, with 11 bases left in between. This CDR3 has 14 amino acids. Germline assignment: CDR1 MDHEN and CDR2 SYDVKM. The CDR3: CASSPTGYNYGYTF. CDR3 nucleotide sequence: TGTGCCAGCAGTCCGACAGGATATAACTATGGCTACACCTTC.

The chain combines TRBV19 with TRBJ1-5; 7 nucleotides agree with TRBD1. The CDR3 has 16 residues. Germline V gives CDR1 LNHDA, CDR2 SQIVND (reference sequence). Trimming at V came to 4 bases and at J to 4 bases, leaving 10 bases not matched to a gene. CDR3 bases: TGTGCCAGTAGTAGCCAGGGGGTCGGGTCTAATCAGCCCCAGCATTTT. Its translation: CASSSQGVGSNQPQHF.

The V call is TRBV12-2, the J call TRBJ1-5; TRBD1, as called in the table, went unchecked against the DNA. TRBV12-2 is listed as a pseudogene. The CDR3 loop spans 15 amino acids. In nucleotides, the CDR3 is TGTGCAAGTCGCTTATGGGGCCTAAGCAATCAGCCCCAGCATTTT. Translated: CASRLWGLSNQPQHF.